Presented here are 24 T cell receptor beta chains from one specimen sequenced in a study of T cell responses to AZD1222 COVID-19 vaccine. TCRdb keeps only in-frame clones here, not all; method: immunoSEQ multiplex PCR. Counted here are around 200,000 clones, 80% to 90% occurring once; the ten biggest clones make up roughly 0.5%. The input for sequencing was peripheral blood, taken on day 0 of AZD1222 vaccination. The source is an adult in good health.

V gene TRBV28 combines with J gene TRBJ2-6; TRBD1 might be the D (5 bases). V lost 3 bases and J lost 0, with 12 bases in between. CDR1 and CDR2 (germline): MDHEN, SYDVKM. CDR3 length equals 17 residues. The CDR3 DNA is TGTGCCAGCAGTTTCCCCACAGGCTTCTCTGGGGCCAACGTCCTGACTTTC. Encoded protein: CASSFPTGFSGANVLTF.

This chain connects TRBV3-1 (or the pseudogene TRBV3-2) to TRBJ2-2; 10 bases are shared with TRBD2. The CDR3 sequence is 17 residues long. CDR1 is LGHDT and CDR2 is YNNKEL in the germline V gene (reference sequence). V shed 5 bases, J shed 7 bases, and the junction held 13 bases outside the gene matches. The CDR3 loop is CASSYISGGALSGELFF. The CDR3 nucleotides read TGTGCCAGCAGCTATATAAGCGGGGGGGCCCTGAGCGGGGAGCTGTTTTTT.

The J gene is TRBJ1-6, the V gene TRBV28; 11 nucleotides match TRBD1. V lost 8 bases, J lost 9 bases, and 6 bases stayed unmatched. CDR3 length equals 14 residues. Germline values: CDR1 MDHEN, CDR2 SYDVKM. The chain's CDR3 is CASGGTGGLSPLHF. CDR3 bases: TGTGCCAGCGGCGGGACAGGGGGACTTTCACCCCTCCACTTT.

The CDR3 is CASSQGPQGNYGYTF. In DNA form, the CDR3 reads TGCGCCAGCAGCCAAGGACCACAGGGAAACTATGGCTACACCTTC. The gene calls are TRBV4-1 and TRBJ1-2; D perhaps matches TRBD1 (6 bases). CDR3 length equals 15 residues. V was clipped by 1 base and J by 2 bases, with 11 bases between them. The germline V gene encodes CDR1 MGHRA and CDR2 YSYEKL.

This chain links TRBV5-1 with TRBJ1-2; 9 bases are shared with TRBD1. Losses at the gene ends were 4 bases for V and 3 bases for J; bases not matched to a gene: 7. The CDR3 extends over 15 amino acids. Germline-derived CDR1 and CDR2 are SGHRS and YFSETQ. Here the CDR3 reads CASSPGTGYDYGYTF. The CDR3 DNA sequence: TGCGCCAGCAGCCCCGGGACAGGGTATGACTATGGCTACACCTTC.

This chain joins TRBV4-3 and TRBJ1-4; 8 bases are shared with TRBD1. This CDR3 has 15 residues. The germline gives CDR1 LGHNA, CDR2 YSLEER. The trim removed 0 bases at V and 4 bases at J, leaving 1 base unmatched. CDR3 in amino acids: CASSQDRGRNEKLFF. The CDR3 DNA sequence: TGCGCCAGCAGCCAAGACAGGGGGCGTAATGAAAAACTGTTTTTT.

The gene calls are TRBV11-2 and TRBJ2-3, with 8 positions matching TRBD2. V lost 4 bases, J lost 2 bases, and 8 bases stayed unmatched. The germline CDR1 and CDR2 sequences are SGHAT and FQNNGV. This CDR3 spans 16 amino acids. CDR3 in amino acids: CASSSKLAAHTDTQYF. CDR3 DNA: TGTGCCAGCAGCTCGAAACTAGCGGCACACACAGATACGCAGTATTTT.

The J gene is TRBJ1-3, the V gene TRBV9; D is ambiguous. CDR3 length equals 16 residues. Germline lookup yields CDR1 SGDLS and CDR2 YYNGEE. Trimming shortened V by 4 bases and J by 1 base, and 15 bases separated the two germline ends. This chain's CDR3 is CASSPTTRTSGNTIYF. The CDR3 nucleotides are TGTGCCAGCAGCCCAACGACCCGGACGTCTGGAAACACCATATATTTT.

This rearrangement joins TRBV2 to TRBJ1-2; 10 nucleotides match TRBD1. CDR1 and CDR2 (germline): SNHLY, FYNNEI. V dropped 6 bases and J dropped 6; count of bases not matched to a gene: 1. CDR3 length: 12 amino acids. The CDR3 DNA reads as TGTGCCAGCAGGGGGACAGGGGATGGCTACACCTTC. It is translated as CASRGTGDGYTF.

This sequence joins TRBV11-3 and TRBJ2-3, with a tentative D call TRBD1 (5 bases). Germline V gene sequence: CDR1 SGHNT, CDR2 YENEEA. CDR3 length equals 13 residues. V lost 3 bases to trimming and J lost 4 bases, with 8 bases between them. The CDR3 bases are TGTGCCAGCAGCTTGCAGGGCGCAGATACGCAGTATTTT. Encoded protein: CASSLQGADTQYF.

The chain is built from TRBV9 and TRBJ1-1; D gene ambiguous. Per germline, CDR1 SGDLS and CDR2 YYNGEE. This CDR3 spans 15 amino acids. V shed 4 bases and J shed 2 bases, with 15 bases lying between them. The CDR3 loop reads CASSSGGSLNTEAFF. CDR3 DNA: TGTGCCAGCAGCTCAGGAGGGTCCCTAAACACTGAAGCTTTCTTT.

This clone was seen a handful of times. V and J are TRBV6-5 and TRBJ1-1; D is uncertain. Looked up from germline, CDR1 is MNHEY and CDR2 is SVGAGI. V was pared by 6 bases and J by 6 bases, with 14 bases between. This CDR3 has 13 residues. The CDR3 loop reads CASSLITPPEAFF. For the CDR3, the DNA is TGTGCCAGCAGCCTTATAACACCCCCTGAAGCTTTCTTT.

J is TRBJ1-1 and V is TRBV18; D is undetermined. The germline V gene encodes CDR1 KGHSH and CDR2 LQKENI. This CDR3 spans 14 amino acids. V dropped 1 base and J dropped 4 bases, with 10 bases sitting between them. CDR3 in amino acids: CASSPLAGSTEAFF. Here the CDR3 DNA reads TGTGCCAGCTCACCACTAGCTGGGAGCACTGAAGCTTTCTTT.

This clone appeared once. The chain is built from TRBV5-5 and TRBJ1-4; D remains ambiguous. The length of the CDR3 is 14 residues. CDR1 is SGHKS and CDR2 is YYEKEE in the germline V gene (reference sequence). Trimming removed 4 bases from V and 0 bases from J, with 7 bases in between. DNA of the CDR3: TGTGCCAGCAGCCCAGGAGCAACTAATGAAAAACTGTTTTTT. Amino acids: CASSPGATNEKLFF.

The chain employs TRBV5-1 and TRBJ2-3; D may correspond to TRBD1 or TRBD2 (5 bases each). Deletions cut 0 bases from V and 5 bases from J, with 7 bases between. Germline CDR1 reads SGHRS; CDR2 reads YFSETQ. The CDR3 loop spans 13 amino acids. CDR3 nucleotides: TGCGCCAGCAGCTTGGGGGACGGAGATACGCAGTATTTT. As protein: CASSLGDGDTQYF.

In this sample, this clone turned up once. The CDR3 nucleotides read TGTGCCAGCAGCCAAGATGGGCCGGGGGGTGGAGAGACCCAGTACTTC. Encoded protein: CASSQDGPGGGETQYF. The chain carries TRBV4-2 and TRBJ2-5; 7 bases line up with TRBD2. The CDR3 runs to 16 residues. V was pared by 0 bases and J by 4 bases, with 8 bases of the junction left unmatched. The germline CDR1 and CDR2 sequences are LGHNA and YNFKEQ.

The chain recombines TRBV19 with TRBJ2-7, with TRBD1 matching 9 bases. The CDR3 is made up of 13 amino acids. Germline values: CDR1 LNHDA, CDR2 SQIVND (reference sequence). The ends lost 10 bases at V and 0 bases at J; junction bases unmatched: 4. The CDR3 region has the DNA TGTGCCACCCGGGACAGGGCCTCCTACGAGCAGTACTTC. Residues: CATRDRASYEQYF.

V gene TRBV19 combines with J gene TRBJ2-7, with no clear D. CDR3 length: 13 residues. In germline, CDR1 is LNHDA, CDR2 SQIVND (reference sequence). With 3 bases removed from V and 4 bases from J, the gap between germline ends came to 10 bases. DNA of the CDR3: TGTGCCAGTAGTATGGTGGAAGGTTACGAGCAGTACTTC. Translation gives CASSMVEGYEQYF.

V usage is TRBV11-2 and J usage is TRBJ1-5; no definite D call. Trimming cost V 9 bases and J 3 bases, with 12 bases left between them. The CDR3 extends over 13 amino acids. Germline V gene data show CDR1 as SGHAT and CDR2 as FQNNGV. As DNA, the CDR3 is TGTGCCAGTGAGGGAGGTTTCAATCAGCCCCAGCATTTT. Its translation: CASEGGFNQPQHF.

V gene TRBV5-1 combines with J gene TRBJ2-3; 12 bases are a match to TRBD2. CDR1 is SGHRS and CDR2 is YFSETQ in the germline V gene. The junction had 9 bases not matched to a gene; V was cut back by 0 bases and J by 1 base. The CDR3 spans 19 residues. This CDR3 is CASSLAVGLAGGRTDTQYF. CDR3 DNA: TGCGCCAGCAGCTTGGCCGTGGGACTAGCGGGTGGACGCACAGATACGCAGTATTTT.

The chain combines TRBV7-9 with TRBJ1-1, with 7 bases matching TRBD1. Looked up from germline, CDR1 is SEHNR and CDR2 is FQNEAQ (reference sequence). This CDR3 region has 14 residues. Germline trimming cut 5 bases from V and 4 bases from J; bases unmatched to any gene: 7. The CDR3 region has the DNA TGTGCCAGCAGCCCTTCGACAGGGCCCACTGAAGCTTTCTTT. It encodes CASSPSTGPTEAFF.

This clone was observed once. The chain carries TRBV30 and TRBJ1-6; D unclear. Germline V gene lookup returns CDR1 GTSNPN and CDR2 SVGIG (reference sequence). This CDR3 comprises 12 residues. Trimming removed 1 base from V and 7 bases from J, with 5 bases in between. The CDR3: CAWSALNSPLHF. DNA for the CDR3: TGTGCCTGGAGTGCTTTAAATTCACCCCTCCACTTT.

The V call is TRBV27, the J call TRBJ2-5; 7 bases match TRBD2. CDR3 length: 13 residues. After removal of 6 bases from V and 5 bases from J, the junction contained 6 bases not matched to a gene. CDR1 MNHEY and CDR2 SMNVEV come from the germline V gene (reference sequence). As DNA, the CDR3 is TGTGCCAGCAGGCTACGGGGGGTGGAGACCCAGTACTTC. The encoded protein is CASRLRGVETQYF.

The rearrangement links TRBV7-2 to TRBJ1-5; D is ambiguous. The CDR3 extends over 15 amino acids. CDR1 is SGHTA, CDR2 FQGNSA, per germline. V lost 1 base and J 1 base, leaving 8 bases between the germline ends. The CDR3 coding sequence is TGTGCCAGCAGCTTAGGGGTTTCGAGCAATCAGCCCCAGCATTTT. Encoded protein: CASSLGVSSNQPQHF. The variable domain in full, with the rest retrieved from reference TRBV7-2 and TRBJ1-5, is GAGVSQSPSNKVTEKGKDVELRCDPISGHTALYWYRQSLGQGLEFLIYFQGNSAPDKSGLPSDRFSAERTGGSVSTLTIQRTQQEDSAVYLCASSLGVSSNQPQHFGDGTRLSIL.